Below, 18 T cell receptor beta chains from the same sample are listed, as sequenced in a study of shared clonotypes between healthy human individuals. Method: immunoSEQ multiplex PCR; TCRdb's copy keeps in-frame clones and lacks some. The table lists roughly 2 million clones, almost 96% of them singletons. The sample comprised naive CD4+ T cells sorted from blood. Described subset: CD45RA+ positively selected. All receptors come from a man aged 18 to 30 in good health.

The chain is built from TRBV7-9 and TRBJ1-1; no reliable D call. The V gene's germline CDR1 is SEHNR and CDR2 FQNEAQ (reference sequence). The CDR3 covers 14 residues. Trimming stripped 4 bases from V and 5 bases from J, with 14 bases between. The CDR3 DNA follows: TGTGCCAGCAGCTCCGAGTACGGAGGGACTGAAGCTTTCTTT. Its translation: CASSSEYGGTEAFF.

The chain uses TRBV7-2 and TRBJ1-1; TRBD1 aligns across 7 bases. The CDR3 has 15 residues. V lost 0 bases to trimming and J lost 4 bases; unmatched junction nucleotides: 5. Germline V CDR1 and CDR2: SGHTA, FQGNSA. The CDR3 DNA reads TGTGCCAGCAGCTTAGCCAGGGGGGTGGGCACTGAAGCTTTCTTT. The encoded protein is CASSLARGVGTEAFF.

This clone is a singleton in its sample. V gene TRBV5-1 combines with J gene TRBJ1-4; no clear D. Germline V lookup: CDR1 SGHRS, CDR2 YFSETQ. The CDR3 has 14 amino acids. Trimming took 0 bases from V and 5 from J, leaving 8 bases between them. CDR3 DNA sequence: TGCGCCAGCAGCTTGGACATTGAGAATGAAAAACTGTTTTTT. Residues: CASSLDIENEKLFF.

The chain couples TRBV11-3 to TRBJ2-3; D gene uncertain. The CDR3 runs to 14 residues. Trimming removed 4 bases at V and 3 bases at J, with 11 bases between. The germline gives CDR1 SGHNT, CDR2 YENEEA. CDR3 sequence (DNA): TGTGCCAGCAGCTCGGCCCATGGGACAGATACGCAGTATTTT. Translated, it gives CASSSAHGTDTQYF. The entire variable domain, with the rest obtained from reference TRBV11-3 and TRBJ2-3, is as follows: EAGVVQSPRYKIIEKKQPVAFWCNPISGHNTLYWYLQNLGQGPELLIRYENEEAVDDSQLPKDRFSAERLKGVDSTLKIQPAELGDSAVYLCASSSAHGTDTQYFGPGTRLTVL.

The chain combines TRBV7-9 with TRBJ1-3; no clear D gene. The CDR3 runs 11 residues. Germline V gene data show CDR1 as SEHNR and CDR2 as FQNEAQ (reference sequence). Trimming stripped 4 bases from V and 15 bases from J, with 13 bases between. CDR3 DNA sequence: TGTGCCAGCAGCTCCGACCTACCCACATATTTT. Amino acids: CASSSDLPTYF.

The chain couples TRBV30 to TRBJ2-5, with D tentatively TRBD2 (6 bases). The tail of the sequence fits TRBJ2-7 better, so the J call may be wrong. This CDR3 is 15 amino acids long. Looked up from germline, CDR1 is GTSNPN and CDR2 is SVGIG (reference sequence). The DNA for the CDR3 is TGTGCCTGGAGCCCAGAGGAGGGGTGGAGGTTCGAGCAGTACTTC. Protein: CAWSPEEGWRFEQYF.

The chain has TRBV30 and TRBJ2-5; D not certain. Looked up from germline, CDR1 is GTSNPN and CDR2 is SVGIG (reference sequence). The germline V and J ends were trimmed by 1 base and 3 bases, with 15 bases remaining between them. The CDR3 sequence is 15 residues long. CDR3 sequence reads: CAWSAFSTNKETQYF. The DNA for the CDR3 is TGTGCCTGGAGTGCGTTCTCGACCAATAAAGAGACCCAGTACTTC.

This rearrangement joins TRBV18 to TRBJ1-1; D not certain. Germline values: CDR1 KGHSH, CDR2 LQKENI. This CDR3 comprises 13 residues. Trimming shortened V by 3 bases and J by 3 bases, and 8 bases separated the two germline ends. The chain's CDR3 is CASSPVLHTEAFF. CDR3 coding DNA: TGTGCCAGCTCACCGGTACTTCACACTGAAGCTTTCTTT.

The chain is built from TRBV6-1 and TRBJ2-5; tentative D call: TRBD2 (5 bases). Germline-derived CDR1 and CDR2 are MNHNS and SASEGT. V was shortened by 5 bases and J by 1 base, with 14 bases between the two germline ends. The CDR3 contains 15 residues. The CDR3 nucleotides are TGTGCCAGCAGTCTACGGCGGGCCTTCCAAGAGACCCAGTACTTC. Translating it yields CASSLRRAFQETQYF.

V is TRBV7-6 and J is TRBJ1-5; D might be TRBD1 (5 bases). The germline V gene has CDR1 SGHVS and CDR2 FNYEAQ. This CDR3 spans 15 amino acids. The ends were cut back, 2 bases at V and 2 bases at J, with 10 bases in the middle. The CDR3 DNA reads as TGTGCCAGCAGCTTAAGGGGCCAGGGCAATCAGCCCCAGCATTTT. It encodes CASSLRGQGNQPQHF.

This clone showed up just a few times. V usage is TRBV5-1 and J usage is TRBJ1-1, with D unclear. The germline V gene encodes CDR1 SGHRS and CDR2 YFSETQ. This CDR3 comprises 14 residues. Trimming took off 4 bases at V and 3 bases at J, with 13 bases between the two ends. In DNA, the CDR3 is TGCGCCAGCAGCGTCTCGTTGGGAGACACTGAAGCTTTCTTT. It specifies CASSVSLGDTEAFF.

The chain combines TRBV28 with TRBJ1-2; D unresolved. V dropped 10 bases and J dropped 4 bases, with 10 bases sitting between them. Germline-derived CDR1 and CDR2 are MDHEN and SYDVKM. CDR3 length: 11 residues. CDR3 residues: CATGLTYGYTF. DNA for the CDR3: TGTGCCACCGGTCTCACCTATGGCTACACCTTC.

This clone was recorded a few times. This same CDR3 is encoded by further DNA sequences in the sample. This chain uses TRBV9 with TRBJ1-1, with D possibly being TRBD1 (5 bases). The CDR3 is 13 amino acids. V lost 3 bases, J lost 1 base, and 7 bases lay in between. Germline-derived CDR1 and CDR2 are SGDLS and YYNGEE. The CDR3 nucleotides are TGTGCCAGCAGCGCGCAGGGGAACACTGAAGCTTTCTTT. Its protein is CASSAQGNTEAFF. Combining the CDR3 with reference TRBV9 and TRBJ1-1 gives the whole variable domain DSGVTQTPKHLITATGQRVTLRCSPRSGDLSVYWYQQSLDQGLQFLIQYYNGEERAKGNILERFSAQQFPDLHSELNLSSLELGDSALYFCASSAQGNTEAFFGQGTRLTVV.

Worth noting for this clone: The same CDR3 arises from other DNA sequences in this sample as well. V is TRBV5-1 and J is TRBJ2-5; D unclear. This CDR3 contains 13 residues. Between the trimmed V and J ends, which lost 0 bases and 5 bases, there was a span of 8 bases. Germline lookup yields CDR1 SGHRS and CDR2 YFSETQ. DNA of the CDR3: TGCGCCAGCAGCTTGGTGGGGTCGGAGACCCAGTACTTC. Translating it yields CASSLVGSETQYF.

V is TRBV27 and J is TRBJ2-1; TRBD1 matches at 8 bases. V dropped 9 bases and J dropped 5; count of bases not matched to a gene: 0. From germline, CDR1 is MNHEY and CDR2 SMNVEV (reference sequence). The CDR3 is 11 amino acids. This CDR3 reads CARDRDNEQFF. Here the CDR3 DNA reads TGTGCCAGGGACAGGGACAATGAGCAGTTCTTC.

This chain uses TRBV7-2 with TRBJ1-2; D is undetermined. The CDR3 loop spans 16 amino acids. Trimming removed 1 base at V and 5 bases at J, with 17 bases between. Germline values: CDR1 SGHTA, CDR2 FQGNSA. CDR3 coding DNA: TGTGCCAGCAGCTTAGTTGCCGTGGTACAGCAGTATGGCTACACCTTC. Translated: CASSLVAVVQQYGYTF.

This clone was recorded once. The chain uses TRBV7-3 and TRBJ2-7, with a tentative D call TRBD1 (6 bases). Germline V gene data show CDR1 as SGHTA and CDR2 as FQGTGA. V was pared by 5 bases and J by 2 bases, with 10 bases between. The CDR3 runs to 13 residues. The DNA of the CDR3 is TGTGCCAGCAGCCCGGACAGCACCTACGAGCAGTACTTC. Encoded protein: CASSPDSTYEQYF.

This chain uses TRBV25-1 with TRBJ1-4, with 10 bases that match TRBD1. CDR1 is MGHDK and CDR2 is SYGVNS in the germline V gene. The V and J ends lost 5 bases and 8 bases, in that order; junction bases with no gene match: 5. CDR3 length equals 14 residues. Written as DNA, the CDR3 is TGTGCCAGCAGTAAGACAGGGGGCGCAGAAAAACTGTTTTTT. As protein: CASSKTGGAEKLFF.